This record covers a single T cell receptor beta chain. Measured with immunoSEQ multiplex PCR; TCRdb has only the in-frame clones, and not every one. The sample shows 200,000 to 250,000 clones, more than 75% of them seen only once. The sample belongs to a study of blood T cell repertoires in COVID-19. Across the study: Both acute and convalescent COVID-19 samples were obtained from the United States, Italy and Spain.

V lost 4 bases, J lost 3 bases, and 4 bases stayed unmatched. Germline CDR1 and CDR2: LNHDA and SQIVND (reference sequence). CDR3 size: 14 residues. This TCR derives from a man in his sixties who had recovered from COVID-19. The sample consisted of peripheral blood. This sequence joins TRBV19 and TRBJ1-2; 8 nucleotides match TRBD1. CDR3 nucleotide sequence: TGTGCCAGTAGTACTGGACAGGGTGACTATGGCTACACCTTC. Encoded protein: CASSTGQGDYGYTF.